A single sample is the source of the 28 T cell receptor beta chains below, sequenced in a study of cytomegalovirus exposure and HLA in healthy donors. Method: immunoSEQ multiplex PCR; TCRdb's copy keeps in-frame clones and lacks some. The sample holds about 160,000 clones, more than 75% seen once. The sequencing input was PBMCs. The receptors were gathered from a man between 18 and 35 years old in good health and CMV-seronegative.

V is TRBV28 and J is TRBJ1-3; 9 bases are a match to TRBD1. CDR3 length equals 18 residues. The germline gives CDR1 MDHEN, CDR2 SYDVKM. The ends lost 5 bases at V and 2 bases at J; junction bases unmatched: 13. The CDR3: CASSPPRGQGYAGNTIYF. CDR3 nucleotide sequence: TGTGCCAGCAGTCCCCCCCGCGGACAGGGGTATGCTGGAAACACCATATATTTT. The full variable domain, in which reference TRBV28 and TRBJ1-3 provide the parts outside the CDR3, is DVKVTQSSRYLVKRTGEKVFLECVQDMDHENMFWYRQDPGLGLRLIYFSYDVKMKEKGDIPEGYSVSREKKERFSLILESASTNQTSMYLCASSPPRGQGYAGNTIYFGEGSWLTVV.

The chain combines TRBV2 with TRBJ2-7; TRBD1 might be the D (5 bases). Germline V lookup: CDR1 SNHLY, CDR2 FYNNEI. This CDR3 is built from 13 residues. Trimming took off 1 base at V and 6 bases at J, with 10 bases between the two ends. Here the CDR3 reads CASSEGREGEQYF. In DNA, the CDR3 is TGTGCCAGCAGTGAAGGCAGGGAAGGCGAGCAGTACTTC.

V and J are TRBV10-2 and TRBJ1-2; 7 positions agree with TRBD1. V lost 2 bases and J lost 8; bases outside the gene matches: 14. The CDR3 runs 16 residues. CDR1 and CDR2 from the germline V gene are WSHSY and SAAADI. This CDR3 reads CASSERKRQGKGGYTF. The CDR3 nucleotides read TGCGCCAGCAGTGAGAGGAAGAGACAGGGTAAGGGCGGCTACACCTTC.

The V and J genes are TRBV5-1 and TRBJ2-7; TRBD1 matches 7 bases. The J segment lost 3 bases and the V segment lost 4 bases, leaving 4 bases of the junction unmatched. Germline CDR1 SGHRS, CDR2 YFSETQ. The CDR3 totals 13 residues. In nucleotides, the CDR3 is TGCGCCAGCAGCCCGGGACAGATCTACGAGCAGTACTTC. Its translation: CASSPGQIYEQYF.

This rearrangement joins TRBV4-2 to TRBJ2-1; 8 bases are shared with TRBD2. In germline, CDR1 is LGHNA, CDR2 YNFKEQ. V lost 0 bases to trimming and J lost 8 bases; unmatched junction nucleotides: 12. This CDR3 is built from 17 residues. This CDR3 is CASSQDLPSGRRYEQFF. The CDR3, as DNA: TGTGCCAGCAGCCAAGACCTGCCCAGCGGGAGACGGTATGAGCAGTTCTTC.

This clone was observed a handful of times. The rearrangement uses TRBV4-2 and TRBJ1-2; D is undetermined. CDR1 and CDR2 (germline): LGHNA, YNFKEQ. The V end was cut by 11 bases, the J end by 6 bases, with 4 bases between. The CDR3 spans 8 residues. CDR3 nucleotide sequence: TGTGCCCCCGATGGCTACACCTTC. It codes for CAPDGYTF.

The V and J genes are TRBV5-8 and TRBJ2-1; perhaps TRBD1 as D (6 bases). V was cut by 3 bases and J by 5 bases, with 18 bases left in between. Germline CDR1 reads SGHTS; CDR2 reads YDEGEE. CDR3 length equals 16 residues. As DNA, the CDR3 is TGTGCCAGCAGCTCGTTGGGACAAGGGGATAACAATGAGCAGTTCTTC. This encodes CASSSLGQGDNNEQFF.

V usage is TRBV6-1 and J usage is TRBJ2-1; D unclear. The germline V gene has CDR1 MNHNS and CDR2 SASEGT. The length of the CDR3 is 15 residues. The V end lost 4 bases, the J end lost 5 bases, and 15 bases lay between the germline ends. CDR3 coding DNA: TGTGCCAGCAGTGTCTTGGGCGAAGGTGACAATGAGCAGTTCTTC. Residues: CASSVLGEGDNEQFF.

The rearrangement links TRBV28 to TRBJ2-7; no clear D. This CDR3 region has 12 residues. Germline V gene sequence: CDR1 MDHEN, CDR2 SYDVKM. V lost 2 bases, J lost 1 base, and 3 bases lay in between. The CDR3: CASSLTSYEQYF. The DNA for the CDR3 is TGTGCCAGCAGTTTAACATCCTACGAGCAGTACTTC.

The chain employs TRBV9 and TRBJ2-1, with 9 bases lining up with TRBD2. J gave up 10 bases and V 5 bases, and 10 bases lay outside the gene matches. CDR3 length equals 14 residues. The germline V gene has CDR1 SGDLS and CDR2 YYNGEE. This chain's CDR3 is CASSASGTSREQFF. CDR3 sequence (DNA): TGTGCCAGCAGTGCTAGCGGGACTAGCAGGGAGCAGTTCTTC.

About this clone itself: Other DNA sequences within the sample encode an identical CDR3. The chain is built from TRBV19 and TRBJ1-1; TRBD1 is a possible D gene (5 bases). CDR1 LNHDA and CDR2 SQIVND come from the germline V gene (reference sequence). The CDR3 totals 12 residues. Trimming left V 5 bases short and J 5 bases short, with 9 bases between. The CDR3, as DNA: TGTGCCAGTAGTTGGGGGGGGACTGAAGCTTTCTTT. Its translation is CASSWGGTEAFF.

V usage is TRBV6-1 and J usage is TRBJ2-2; maybe TRBD2 (5 bases). This CDR3 has 14 residues. The germline CDR1 and CDR2 sequences are MNHNS and SASEGT. V shed 7 bases and J shed 6 bases, with 15 bases lying between them. In nucleotides, the CDR3 is TGTGCCAGCATGCGGGCCGATTTGGCCGGGGAGCTGTTTTTT. Amino acid sequence: CASMRADLAGELFF.

V gene TRBV29-1 combines with J gene TRBJ2-6; D is possibly TRBD1 (6 bases). CDR3 length: 14 residues. Germline CDR1 reads SQVTM; CDR2 reads ANQGSEA. Trimming took off 4 bases at V and 2 bases at J, with 9 bases between the two ends. DNA for the CDR3: TGCAGCGTTGGAACAGGGACTGGGGCCAACGTCCTGACTTTC. Its protein is CSVGTGTGANVLTF.

The CDR3 protein is CASSVLTGVSTEAFF. DNA for the CDR3: TGTGCCAGCAGTGTCCTGACAGGGGTGAGCACTGAAGCTTTCTTT. V is TRBV6-1 and J is TRBJ1-1; TRBD1 aligns across 8 bases. Losses at the gene ends were 4 bases for V and 4 bases for J; bases not matched to a gene: 8. Germline V gene data show CDR1 as MNHNS and CDR2 as SASEGT. The CDR3 runs 15 residues.

The CDR3 sequence: CASSFPTGLNTGELFF. CDR3 coding DNA: TGTGCCAGCAGCTTCCCGACAGGGCTGAACACCGGGGAGCTGTTTTTT. The rearrangement links TRBV11-2 to TRBJ2-2; TRBD1 agrees at 7 bases. Germline V gene sequence: CDR1 SGHAT, CDR2 FQNNGV. The CDR3 contains 16 residues. The ends lost 3 bases at V and 1 base at J; junction bases unmatched: 5.

The chain carries TRBV7-9 and TRBJ1-1; TRBD1 is a possible D gene (6 bases). V lost 4 bases and J lost 8, with 8 bases in between. CDR3 length equals 11 residues. Germline assignment: CDR1 SEHNR and CDR2 FQNEAQ (reference sequence). DNA of the CDR3: TGTGCCAGCAGCTCTAGGGGGGAAGCTTTCTTT. Translation gives CASSSRGEAFF.

The rearrangement joins TRBV2 to TRBJ1-1, with TRBD1 matching 8 bases. The CDR3 totals 15 residues. CDR1 is SNHLY and CDR2 is FYNNEI in the germline V gene. The V gene end was trimmed by 8 bases and the J gene end by 0 bases; junction bases not matched to a gene: 8. CDR3 amino acids: CASVPTGAMNTEAFF. The DNA for the CDR3 is TGTGCCAGCGTTCCGACAGGGGCCATGAACACTGAAGCTTTCTTT.

The CDR3 is CASSLERGVREQYF. CDR3 DNA sequence: TGTGCCAGCAGCTTAGAGCGGGGAGTGAGGGAGCAGTACTTC. The rearrangement joins TRBV7-8 to TRBJ2-7, with 7 bases fitting TRBD2. Germline lookup yields CDR1 SGHVS and CDR2 FQNEAQ. V shed 1 base and J 7 bases; nucleotides not matched to a gene: 7. The CDR3 loop spans 14 amino acids.

The count of this clone is one. The V and J genes are TRBV29-1 and TRBJ2-7; TRBD2 matches at 10 bases. CDR1 is SQVTM, CDR2 ANQGSEA, per germline. Trimming took 6 bases from V and 4 from J; bases not matched to a gene: 18. The CDR3 contains 17 residues. The CDR3 sequence: CSVSGGQREGRIYEQYF. In DNA form, the CDR3 reads TGCAGCGTATCCGGGGGCCAGCGGGAGGGCCGGATTTACGAGCAGTACTTC.

The rearrangement uses TRBV6-4 and TRBJ2-3, with no clear D. Germline V gene data show CDR1 as MRHNA and CDR2 as SNTAGT. Trimming left V 2 bases short and J 5 bases short, with 8 bases between. This CDR3 is built from 13 residues. In DNA, the CDR3 is TGTGCCAGCAGTGACAGTCGAGAAGATACGCAGTATTTT. It yields the protein CASSDSREDTQYF.

The chain couples TRBV18 to TRBJ2-5, with unresolved D. CDR3 length: 11 residues. Germline values: CDR1 KGHSH, CDR2 LQKENI. With 4 bases removed from V and 5 bases from J, the gap between germline ends came to 5 bases. The CDR3 DNA reads as TGTGCCAGCTCACTTCTGGAGACCCAGTACTTC. Protein: CASSLLETQYF.

The chain has TRBV2 and TRBJ1-4, with TRBD1 identical over 7 bases. CDR3 length: 14 amino acids. Germline-derived CDR1 and CDR2 are SNHLY and FYNNEI. V lost 4 bases to trimming and J lost 7 bases; unmatched junction nucleotides: 6. The CDR3 loop reads CASSVWGTVEKLFF. In nucleotides, the CDR3 is TGTGCCAGCAGTGTATGGGGGACAGTTGAAAAACTGTTTTTT.

The gene calls are TRBV5-1 and TRBJ2-7; the D gene is possibly TRBD1 (6 bases). The CDR3 extends over 14 amino acids. CDR1 SGHRS and CDR2 YFSETQ come from the germline V gene. V was cut by 0 bases and J by 7 bases, with 14 bases left in between. The CDR3 reads CASSLAAQTGEQYF. DNA of the CDR3: TGCGCCAGCAGCTTGGCAGCGCAAACAGGGGAGCAGTACTTC.

J is TRBJ1-1 and V is TRBV19; D is ambiguous. This CDR3 comprises 13 residues. V was trimmed by 9 bases and J by 2 bases, leaving 13 bases between them. Germline loops: CDR1 LNHDA, CDR2 SQIVND (reference sequence). CDR3 DNA: TGTGCCAGCCGACTTCAAGCCAACACTGAAGCTTTCTTT. Its protein product is CASRLQANTEAFF.

DNA of the CDR3: TGTGCCAGCAGTGACGGGACAGGGAGCACAGATACGCAGTATTTT. Protein product: CASSDGTGSTDTQYF. The J gene is TRBJ2-3, the V gene TRBV6-4; 9 nucleotides line up with TRBD1. The CDR3 runs to 15 residues. Germline V gene lookup returns CDR1 MRHNA and CDR2 SNTAGT. J lost 0 bases, V lost 2 bases, and 0 bases had no gene match.

The rearrangement joins TRBV2 to TRBJ2-3; 8 nucleotides match TRBD2. The CDR3 totals 17 residues. After removal of 7 bases from V and 3 bases from J, the junction contained 15 bases not matched to a gene. The germline V gene has CDR1 SNHLY and CDR2 FYNNEI. CDR3 amino acids: CASTGGAGRGGTDTQYF. Written as DNA, the CDR3 is TGTGCCAGCACGGGAGGAGCCGGGAGGGGGGGGACAGATACGCAGTATTTT.

The rearrangement uses TRBV19 and TRBJ1-1; weak D call: TRBD1 (5 bases). V was cut by 5 bases and J by 6 bases, with 13 bases left in between. Germline V gene lookup returns CDR1 LNHDA and CDR2 SQIVND (reference sequence). This CDR3 contains 13 residues. The CDR3 region is CASSWEGSAEAFF. The CDR3 DNA sequence: TGTGCCAGTAGTTGGGAGGGGTCGGCTGAAGCTTTCTTT.

The chain combines TRBV7-9 with TRBJ2-1; TRBD2 is a possible D gene (5 bases). Looked up from germline, CDR1 is SEHNR and CDR2 is FQNEAQ (reference sequence). There are 14 residues in the CDR3. The V end was cut by 4 bases, the J end by 15 bases, with 22 bases between. In DNA form, the CDR3 reads TGTGCCAGCAGCTCCGGAGGCTGGTTCTCCCCTCTGTTCTTC. Amino acids: CASSSGGWFSPLFF.